The 28 T cell receptor beta chains below come from one sample, sequenced in a study of cytomegalovirus exposure and HLA in healthy donors. The PCR employed 60 Vbeta primers together with 13 Jbeta primers. Profiling relied on immunoSEQ multiplex PCR, and the TCRdb table lists in-frame clones only, not all of them. The sample yields about 180,000 clones, less than 90% seen once. The specimen sequenced was PBMCs. The origin of the receptors is a girl between 5 and 17 years old in good health and CMV-seropositive.

The genes are TRBV6-4 and TRBJ2-1; TRBD2 matches at 8 bases. The CDR3 has 17 residues. With 6 bases clipped from V and 5 bases from J, the junction kept 15 bases outside the gene matches. Germline CDR1 MRHNA, CDR2 SNTAGT. The CDR3 nucleotides are TGTGCCAGCAGGACGATTGGAGTACTAGCGGATAACAATGAGCAGTTCTTC. Translating it yields CASRTIGVLADNNEQFF.

J is TRBJ1-5 and V is TRBV5-6, with a weak D call TRBD1 (6 bases). Germline values: CDR1 SGHDT, CDR2 YYEEEE. The CDR3 is made up of 15 amino acids. V was shortened by 1 base and J by 3 bases, with 11 bases between the two germline ends. CDR3: CASSLRGWDNQPQHF. The DNA for the CDR3 is TGTGCCAGCAGCTTGAGGGGGTGGGACAATCAGCCCCAGCATTTT. The full variable domain, rest sourced from reference TRBV5-6 and TRBJ1-5, is DAGVTQSPTHLIKTRGQQVTLRCSPKSGHDTVSWYQQALGQGPQFIFQYYEEEERQRGNFPDRFSGHQFPNYSSELNVNALLLGDSALYLCASSLRGWDNQPQHFGDGTRLSIL.

V and J are TRBV7-8 and TRBJ2-1, with 8 bases lining up with TRBD2. The CDR3 consists of 14 residues. Looked up from germline, CDR1 is SGHVS and CDR2 is FQNEAQ. Trimming removed 7 bases from V and 8 bases from J; junction bases left unmatched: 10. The CDR3 here is CASKMSGRADEQFF. The CDR3 DNA sequence: TGTGCCAGCAAGATGAGCGGGAGAGCGGATGAGCAGTTCTTC.

The rearrangement uses TRBV27 and TRBJ2-1, with a weak D call TRBD2 (5 bases). Trimming removed 6 bases at V and 2 bases at J, with 17 bases between. The germline V gene encodes CDR1 MNHEY and CDR2 SMNVEV (reference sequence). The CDR3 loop spans 16 amino acids. The CDR3 reads CASRPKERVTYNEQFF. The CDR3 DNA reads as TGTGCCAGCAGACCCAAAGAGAGGGTAACCTACAATGAGCAGTTCTTC.

CDR3 DNA: TGTGCCACCTCAGGGAACCCTAGCTCCTACGAGCAGTACTTC. It translates to CATSGNPSSYEQYF. The chain combines TRBV27 with TRBJ2-7, with D maybe TRBD1 (5 bases). This CDR3 has 14 residues. The germline V and J ends were trimmed by 10 bases and 0 bases, with 16 bases remaining between them. Germline V gene lookup returns CDR1 MNHEY and CDR2 SMNVEV (reference sequence).

The V call is TRBV7-6, the J call TRBJ1-2; D might be TRBD1 (5 bases). The CDR3 has 13 residues. V was shortened by 5 bases and J by 2 bases, with 9 bases between the two germline ends. Germline CDR1 and CDR2: SGHVS and FNYEAQ. This CDR3 is CASSPQENYGYTF. In DNA form, the CDR3 reads TGTGCCAGCAGCCCACAGGAGAACTATGGCTACACCTTC.

The J gene is TRBJ2-7, the V gene TRBV19, with 8 bases matching TRBD2. There are 14 residues in the CDR3. CDR1 and CDR2 (germline): LNHDA, SQIVND (reference sequence). Trimming cost V 6 bases and J 4 bases; bases outside gene matches: 8. CDR3 residues: CASRDSGSVYEQYF. DNA of the CDR3: TGTGCCAGTAGGGACAGCGGGAGCGTATACGAGCAGTACTTC.

This chain connects TRBV5-1 to TRBJ2-2; 7 bases map to TRBD2. There are 15 residues in the CDR3. The germline gives CDR1 SGHRS, CDR2 YFSETQ. Trimming cost V 0 bases and J 7 bases; bases outside gene matches: 6. This CDR3 reads CASSLGSGTDGELFF. The CDR3 nucleotides are TGCGCCAGCAGCTTGGGAAGCGGGACTGACGGGGAGCTGTTTTTT. The full variable domain, rest sourced from reference TRBV5-1 and TRBJ2-2, is KAGVTQTPRYLIKTRGQQVTLSCSPISGHRSVSWYQQTPGQGLQFLFEYFSETQRNKGNFPGRFSGRQFSNSRSEMNVSTLELGDSALYLCASSLGSGTDGELFFGEGSRLTVL.

This clone turned up a few times. The chain is built from TRBV6-1 and TRBJ2-3; TRBD2 matches at 13 bases. This CDR3 has 14 amino acids. The V and J ends lost 2 bases and 14 bases, in that order; junction bases with no gene match: 7. Germline V gives CDR1 MNHNS, CDR2 SASEGT. CDR3 DNA sequence: TGTGCCAGCAGTGAAAGGGGTTGGACTAGCGGGAGGTATTTT. As protein: CASSERGWTSGRYF.

CDR3 in amino acids: CASSLAPSGRSYEQYF. The DNA of the CDR3 is TGCGCCAGCAGCTTGGCTCCTAGCGGGAGGAGCTACGAGCAGTACTTC. The chain uses TRBV5-1 and TRBJ2-7; 11 nucleotides agree with TRBD2. With 0 bases clipped from V and 3 bases from J, the junction kept 5 bases outside the gene matches. This CDR3 comprises 16 residues. Germline CDR1 SGHRS, CDR2 YFSETQ.

The chain uses TRBV7-9 and TRBJ2-5; TRBD1 matches at 9 bases. Germline values: CDR1 SEHNR, CDR2 FQNEAQ (reference sequence). The ends lost 6 bases at V and 7 bases at J; junction bases unmatched: 9. The CDR3 extends over 14 amino acids. The CDR3 region is CASSSRDRVPTQYF. CDR3 nucleotides: TGTGCCAGCAGTTCCAGGGACAGGGTTCCGACCCAGTACTTC. The whole variable domain, remainder taken from reference TRBV7-9 and TRBJ2-5, is DTGVSQNPRHKITKRGQNVTFRCDPISEHNRLYWYRQTLGQGPEFLTYFQNEAQLEKSRLLSDRFSAERPKGSFSTLEIQRTEQGDSAMYLCASSSRDRVPTQYFGPGTRLLVL.

The V and J genes are TRBV5-4 and TRBJ1-1; D is unclear. V dropped 5 bases and J dropped 0 bases, with 14 bases sitting between them. CDR1 is SGHNT, CDR2 YYREEE, per germline (reference sequence). The CDR3 extends over 15 amino acids. For the CDR3, the DNA is TGTGCCAGCAGTTCCCCTGGGCAGATGAACACTGAAGCTTTCTTT. It yields the protein CASSSPGQMNTEAFF.

The chain is built from TRBV29-1 and TRBJ1-1; a possible D gene is TRBD1 (5 bases). V shed 4 bases and J shed 7 bases, with 7 bases lying between them. This CDR3 has 10 amino acids. The V gene's germline CDR1 is SQVTM and CDR2 ANQGSEA. CDR3 DNA: TGCAGCGTTGGTCAGGGTGAAGCTTTCTTT. It yields the protein CSVGQGEAFF. The full variable domain, rest sourced from reference TRBV29-1 and TRBJ1-1, is SAVISQKPSRDICQRGTSLTIQCQVDSQVTMMFWYRQQPGQSLTLIATANQGSEATYESGFVIDKFPISRPNLTFSTLTVSNMSPEDSSIYLCSVGQGEAFFGQGTRLTVV.

This clone was observed a single time. The chain combines TRBV4-2 with TRBJ2-5, with a tentative D call TRBD2 (6 bases). Per germline, CDR1 LGHNA and CDR2 YNFKEQ. The CDR3 totals 14 residues. Trimming removed 5 bases at V and 3 bases at J, with 13 bases between. DNA of the CDR3: TGTGCCAGCAGCTCCCTGGGCGGGGAAGAGACCCAGTACTTC. It codes for CASSSLGGEETQYF.

The chain links TRBV6-5 to TRBJ1-2; a possible D gene is TRBD1 (6 bases). Germline V gene lookup returns CDR1 MNHEY and CDR2 SVGAGI. This CDR3 region has 15 residues. Deletions cut 7 bases from V and 1 base from J, with 16 bases between. The CDR3 loop reads CASTQRRGSNYGYTF. The CDR3 nucleotides read TGTGCCAGCACACAGAGAAGGGGGAGTAACTATGGCTACACCTTC.

Only one count was recorded for this clone. The chain couples TRBV6-1 to TRBJ2-4, with D unresolved. V gave up 6 bases and J gave up 1 base, with 10 bases separating them. The CDR3 is 14 residues long. Per the germline V gene, CDR1 is MNHNS and CDR2 is SASEGT. For the CDR3, the DNA is TGTGCCAGCAGCCAGGTGCCCGCCAAAAACATTCAGTACTTC. It yields the protein CASSQVPAKNIQYF.

The J gene is TRBJ2-1, the V gene TRBV4-3; 8 bases map to TRBD2. Germline assignment: CDR1 LGHNA and CDR2 YSLEER. V lost 3 bases and J lost 4; bases outside the gene matches: 8. There are 16 residues in the CDR3. CDR3 DNA sequence: TGCGCCAGCAGCCACCGTCCCGGGGGGGAATACAATGAGCAGTTCTTC. It yields the protein CASSHRPGGEYNEQFF.

This clone was counted a few times. V gene TRBV19 combines with J gene TRBJ2-1, with 10 bases aligning to TRBD2. CDR3 length equals 15 residues. Germline V gene sequence: CDR1 LNHDA, CDR2 SQIVND (reference sequence). The V gene end was trimmed by 5 bases and the J gene end by 6 bases; junction bases not matched to a gene: 7. CDR3 sequence: CASSLTSGNFNEQFF. In DNA, the CDR3 is TGTGCCAGTAGTTTAACTAGCGGGAACTTCAATGAGCAGTTCTTC.

The chain has TRBV4-3 and TRBJ1-1; 10 bases line up with TRBD1. Germline V CDR1 and CDR2: LGHNA, YSLEER. CDR3 length equals 20 residues. V shed 2 bases, J shed 5 bases, and the junction held 20 bases outside the gene matches. The CDR3 DNA reads TGCGCCAGCAGCCAACTGCCGGGACAGGGGCAAGGATGGGGACGGACTGAAGCTTTCTTT. Residues: CASSQLPGQGQGWGRTEAFF.

The genes are TRBV10-3 and TRBJ2-2, with 7 bases matching TRBD2. Germline CDR1 reads ENHRY; CDR2 reads SYGVKD. The CDR3 sequence is 17 residues long. The V and J ends lost 2 bases and 2 bases, in that order; junction bases with no gene match: 8. CDR3 bases: TGTGCCATCAGTGAGACCCAAGGGAGGGAAAACACCGGGGAGCTGTTTTTT. This gives the protein CAISETQGRENTGELFF.

The V and J genes are TRBV7-2 and TRBJ2-7, with 8 bases lining up with TRBD2. CDR3 size: 15 residues. Germline CDR1 reads SGHTA; CDR2 reads FQGNSA. Unmatched junction bases numbered 10, after V lost 7 bases and J lost 2 bases. CDR3 in DNA: TGTGCCAGCAAAGTTGCGGGAGGTGGGGCCTACGAGCAGTACTTC. It is translated as CASKVAGGGAYEQYF.

The chain joins TRBV10-2 to TRBJ1-2; 7 bases line up with TRBD1. This CDR3 region has 14 residues. V was clipped by 0 bases and J by 4 bases; unmatched bases: 2. The germline gives CDR1 WSHSY, CDR2 SAAADI. The CDR3 nucleotides read TGCGCCAGCAGTGAGTCGGGACAGCCCTATGGCTACACCTTC. Translated, it gives CASSESGQPYGYTF.

The V gene is TRBV19, the J gene TRBJ1-2; TRBD1 aligns across 8 bases. Germline loops: CDR1 LNHDA, CDR2 SQIVND (reference sequence). V lost 3 bases to trimming and J lost 7 bases; unmatched junction nucleotides: 10. The CDR3 has 15 amino acids. The CDR3 spells CASSMGARGRVGYTF. As DNA, the CDR3 is TGTGCCAGTAGTATGGGAGCCAGGGGGCGAGTTGGCTACACCTTC.

CDR3 in DNA: TGTGCCAGCAGAAGGGGACAGCAAGTCGCTTTCTTT. It is translated as CASRRGQQVAFF. V gene TRBV25-1 combines with J gene TRBJ1-1, with 7 bases lining up with TRBD1. Per germline, CDR1 MGHDK and CDR2 SYGVNS. After removal of 6 bases from V and 11 bases from J, the junction contained 9 bases not matched to a gene. There are 12 residues in the CDR3.

V and J are TRBV30 and TRBJ2-3; TRBD2 is a possible D gene (5 bases). The CDR3 totals 14 residues. Germline-derived CDR1 and CDR2 are GTSNPN and SVGIG (reference sequence). V was trimmed by 0 bases and J by 1 base, leaving 8 bases between them. DNA for the CDR3: TGTGCCTGGAGTGTAAAGGGAGGCACAGATACGCAGTATTTT. It encodes CAWSVKGGTDTQYF. The whole variable domain, remainder taken from reference TRBV30 and TRBJ2-3, is SQTIHQWPATLVQPVGSPLSLECTVEGTSNPNLYWYRQAAGRGLQLLFYSVGIGQISSEVPQNLSASRPQDRQFILSSKKLLLSDSGFYLCAWSVKGGTDTQYFGPGTRLTVL.

The rearrangement uses TRBV30 and TRBJ1-4, with 7 bases aligning to TRBD1. The CDR3 runs to 19 residues. Germline V gene data show CDR1 as GTSNPN and CDR2 as SVGIG (reference sequence). J lost 8 bases, V lost 0 bases, and 21 bases had no gene match. The CDR3 sequence: CAWSVYKGRVTGDREKLFF. For the CDR3, the DNA is TGTGCCTGGAGTGTGTACAAGGGTCGGGTCACAGGGGATCGGGAAAAACTGTTTTTT.

The rearrangement joins TRBV19 to TRBJ2-1, with 10 bases aligning to TRBD2. In germline, CDR1 is LNHDA, CDR2 SQIVND (reference sequence). The CDR3 is 14 amino acids. J gave up 7 bases and V 8 bases, and 8 bases lay outside the gene matches. For the CDR3, the DNA is TGTGCCAGTCGCCTAGCGGGAGAGGGGAATGAGCAGTTCTTC. Translating it yields CASRLAGEGNEQFF.

The gene calls are TRBV7-3 and TRBJ2-7, with a weak D call TRBD1 (5 bases). The CDR3 spans 15 residues. The V gene's germline CDR1 is SGHTA and CDR2 FQGTGA. The V gene lost 1 base and the J gene lost 2 bases, with 12 bases spanning the gap. CDR3 loop: CASSLRGGAAYEQYF. The CDR3 DNA is TGTGCCAGCAGCTTAAGGGGTGGGGCCGCCTACGAGCAGTACTTC.